Listed below are T cell receptor beta chains from one sample, sequenced in a study of long-term antiretroviral therapy in people with HIV. Libraries were prepared by immunoSEQ multiplex PCR; TCRdb keeps only in-frame clonotypes and omits some of them. The repertoire holds just over 35,000 clones, 90% to 95% seen once, with around 3.3% in the top ten. The starting material was unsorted PBMCs, obtained 4.1 years after starting antiretroviral therapy. The receptors were sampled from a woman aged 45-65 years with HIV. The CDR3 runs from the conserved cysteine through the conserved F or W.

CASRDGTAYSPLHF,TRBV2,TRBJ1-6
CSVEGTSGGFNEQFF,TRBV29-1,TRBJ2-1
CASSRQADNQPQHF,TRBV19,TRBJ1-5
CAWKWTGGPYEQYF,TRBV30,TRBJ2-7
CASSRDWSSYNSPLHF,TRBV18,TRBJ1-6
CASTTGMHQPQHF,TRBV6-1,TRBJ1-5
CASSYPTDSYEQYF,TRBV7-9,TRBJ2-7
CAISDPGLAGGPINYFSTDTQYF,TRBV10-3,TRBJ2-3
CASSPGSAVIGETQYF,TRBV14,TRBJ2-5
CASSPGGVGNEKLFF,TRBV6-6,TRBJ1-4
CASSLASAGGPNEQFF,TRBV7-2,TRBJ2-1
CASSLSQGGEKLFF,TRBV27,TRBJ1-4
CASSYRAGQTNYGYTF,TRBV6-5,TRBJ1-2
CASSRTLAARTDTQYF,TRBV4-3,TRBJ2-3
CASSFPGQAAEAFF,TRBV11-1,TRBJ1-1
CASSDNILYGYTF,TRBV7-9,TRBJ1-2